This T cell receptor beta chain is drawn from a study of CXCR3-negative and CXCR3-positive naive CD8 T cells. By frequency, this clonotype registers medium-sized. What it binds is unknown. Study results and caveats: For the naive subsets, surface CD5 was similar, and TCR strength was inferred from TRB CDR3 properties. Unlike memory cells, which differed, naive CXCR3-negative and CXCR3-positive cells had similar TRBV-TRBJ usage.

The TRB cDNA libraries were prepared by 5' RACE with UMI labels. From its re-call of the 5' RACE reads, TCRdb lists each CDR3 protein once, without DNA. This listing includes 3,900 or so distinct CDR3 sequences. Per the germline V gene, CDR1 is SQVTM and CDR2 is ANQGSEA. The CDR3 spans 14 residues. The CD45RO-CCR7+CD27+CD95- phenotype denoted naive CD8+ T cells. The sample taken for sequencing was naive CXCR3- CD8+ T cells from blood. Specified subset: CD45RO-CCR7+CD27+CD95- naive CD8+ T cells lacking CXCR3 (TNR3-). The chain recombines TRBV29-1 with TRBJ2-1. The sequence derives from a human donor in good health. Some clones in this sample may be carry-over from other donors' samples. CDR3 sequence: CSVETESSYNEQFF.